The rows below give T cell receptor beta chains drawn from one sample of a study of blood T cell repertoires in COVID-19. The table came from immunoSEQ multiplex PCR; TCRdb's copy has only in-frame clones and leaves some out. The sample contains 95,000 to 150,000 clones, 70% to 80% of which appear only once. Specimen: peripheral blood. These receptors were collected from a woman older than 75 with acute or convalescent COVID-19. Both conserved end residues are part of each CDR3. D genes are given only for firm matches. Expanded clones are given a class, and other clones once, few, many or no size at all.

d_call,v_call,clone_size,j_call,cdr3_aa,cdr3_nt
-,TRBV3-1/TRBV3-2,-,TRBJ1-2,CASSPATQDMSYTF,TGTGCCAGCAGCCCAGCCACCCAGGACATGAGCTACACCTTC
TRBD1,TRBV19,-,TRBJ1-6,CASSIQGASRSPLHF,TGTGCCAGTAGTATACAGGGGGCTAGCCGGTCGCCCCTCCACTTT
TRBD1,TRBV4-2,-,TRBJ2-7,CASSPADRVGEQYF,TGTGCCAGCAGCCCGGCGGACAGGGTCGGCGAGCAGTACTTC
-,TRBV30,-,TRBJ1-5,CAWTPRGYSNQPQHF,TGTGCCTGGACCCCCAGGGGTTATAGCAATCAGCCCCAGCATTTT
TRBD2,TRBV6-5,-,TRBJ2-1,CASSSLSGGYNEQFF,TGTGCCAGCAGTTCCCTTAGCGGGGGATACAATGAGCAGTTCTTC
TRBD2,TRBV11-1,-,TRBJ2-1,CASSLRSGGFYNEQFF,TGTGCCAGCAGCTTAAGAAGCGGGGGGTTCTACAATGAGCAGTTCTTC
-,TRBV28,-,TRBJ1-5,CASSGPNQPQHF,TGTGCCAGCTCAGGGCCCAATCAGCCCCAGCATTTT
-,TRBV11-3,-,TRBJ2-2,CASSRLNTGELFF,TGTGCCAGCAGCCGGTTAAACACCGGGGAGCTGTTTTTT
-,TRBV28,once,TRBJ1-1,CASSFNSGMNTEAFF,TGTGCCAGCAGTTTTAACTCAGGGATGAACACTGAAGCTTTCTTT
-,TRBV7-8,-,TRBJ1-1,CASSFTSTEAFF,TGTGCCAGCAGCTTCACCAGCACTGAAGCTTTCTTT
-,TRBV27,-,TRBJ2-5,CASSSDGSKGTQYF,TGTGCCAGCAGTTCTGACGGGTCAAAAGGGACCCAGTACTTC
TRBD1,TRBV7-9,many,TRBJ1-1,CASSLTGGNPEAFF,TGTGCCAGCAGCCTCACAGGGGGCAACCCTGAAGCTTTCTTT
TRBD1,TRBV9,-,TRBJ2-1,CASSGEGTGTQFF,TGTGCCAGCAGCGGAGAAGGGACAGGGACGCAGTTCTTC
TRBD1,TRBV5-1,-,TRBJ1-2,CASSPGQGRSYGYTF,TGCGCCAGCAGCCCCGGACAGGGAAGGTCCTATGGCTACACCTTC
TRBD2,TRBV5-1,-,TRBJ2-7,CASSLGAGVYYEQYF,TGCGCCAGCAGCTTGGGGGCGGGGGTCTACTACGAGCAGTACTTC
TRBD1,TRBV9,-,TRBJ2-5,CASSVNSQGAETQYF,TGTGCCAGCAGCGTGAATTCACAGGGGGCAGAGACCCAGTACTTC
-,TRBV11-2,-,TRBJ1-2,CASSSLQTGSGYTF,TGTGCCAGCAGCTCCCTCCAGACGGGGAGTGGCTACACCTTC
-,TRBV18,-,TRBJ1-1,CASSLRNMNTEAFF,TGTGCCAGCTCTCTCAGGAACATGAACACTGAAGCTTTCTTT
TRBD1,TRBV11-3,-,TRBJ2-2,CASSTRDLTGDGGELFF,TGTGCCAGCAGCACCCGCGACCTGACAGGGGACGGCGGGGAGCTGTTTTTT
-,TRBV30,-,TRBJ1-3,CAWSVQGSGNTIYF,TGTGCCTGGAGTGTACAGGGATCTGGAAACACCATATATTTT
TRBD1,TRBV24-1,-,TRBJ2-5,CATSDNRGRSGETQYF,TGTGCCACCAGTGACAACAGGGGGCGGAGTGGAGAGACCCAGTACTTC
TRBD1,TRBV19,-,TRBJ1-1,CASSRQGENTEAFF,TGTGCCAGTAGTCGACAGGGAGAGAACACTGAAGCTTTCTTT
TRBD1,TRBV30,-,TRBJ2-7,CAWRRTGGSYEQYF,TGTGCCTGGAGGAGGACAGGGGGCTCCTACGAGCAGTACTTC
TRBD1,TRBV7-2,few,TRBJ2-5,CASSHRTGGALETQYF,TGTGCCAGCAGCCACCGGACAGGGGGCGCGTTAGAGACCCAGTACTTC
-,TRBV4-3,-,TRBJ1-2,CASSHGRGANYGYTF,TGCGCCAGCAGCCACGGCAGGGGTGCTAACTATGGCTACACCTTC
TRBD2,TRBV4-3,-,TRBJ2-7,CASSQVGTSSYEQYF,TGCGCCAGCAGCCAAGTGGGGACTAGCTCCTACGAGCAGTACTTC
-,TRBV24-1,-,TRBJ2-1,CATSDSPKDSNEQFF,TGTGCCACCAGTGATTCGCCCAAGGACAGCAATGAGCAGTTCTTC
-,TRBV7-9,few,TRBJ1-2,CASSFQSVGAGIGYTF,TGTGCCAGCAGCTTTCAGTCTGTAGGGGCGGGGATTGGCTACACCTTC
-,TRBV6-6,-,TRBJ1-1,CASSYSGGMNTEAFF,TGTGCCAGCAGTTACAGCGGGGGCATGAACACTGAAGCTTTCTTT
TRBD1,TRBV9,few,TRBJ1-4,CASSVQGAAEKLFF,TGTGCCAGCAGCGTACAGGGGGCGGCTGAAAAACTGTTTTTT
TRBD2,TRBV5-1,-,TRBJ2-7,CASSISGASSSYEQYF,TGCGCCAGCAGCATAAGCGGGGCATCGAGCTCCTACGAGCAGTACTTC